Below are 9 T cell receptor beta chains sequenced from a single sample in a study of blood T cell repertoires in COVID-19. Clones were sequenced by immunoSEQ multiplex PCR, and TCRdb holds only the in-frame ones, with some missing. This table holds roughly 32,000 clones, 90% to 95% found once. The source material was peripheral blood. The receptors come from a male donor with active COVID-19.

The chain joins TRBV9 to TRBJ1-2, with D perhaps matching TRBD1 (5 bases). The V gene lost 0 bases and the J gene lost 6 bases, with 15 bases spanning the gap. This CDR3 is 15 amino acids long. The germline V gene encodes CDR1 SGDLS and CDR2 YYNGEE. This CDR3 is CASSVGGTGRHGYTF. The CDR3 DNA sequence: TGTGCCAGCAGCGTAGGAGGAACAGGACGGCATGGCTACACCTTC.

The chain couples TRBV13 to TRBJ2-7; weak D call: TRBD1 (6 bases). The CDR3 runs 13 residues. The germline V and J ends were trimmed by 2 bases and 3 bases, with 8 bases remaining between them. Germline values: CDR1 PRHDT, CDR2 FYEKMQ (reference sequence). CDR3 in DNA: TGTGCCAGCAGCTTACAAGGGGGCTACGAGCAGTACTTC. This codes for CASSLQGGYEQYF.

The chain joins TRBV4-1 to TRBJ1-5; D is undetermined. The germline V gene encodes CDR1 MGHRA and CDR2 YSYEKL. V lost 4 bases, J lost 4 bases, and 17 bases lay in between. The CDR3 sequence is 16 residues long. The CDR3 sequence: CASSLVDGVTNQPQHF. The CDR3, as DNA: TGCGCCAGCAGCCTCGTGGACGGGGTAACAAATCAGCCCCAGCATTTT.

This clone was seen only a few times. Germline is not matched at one junction end, which may reflect a read error. This chain links TRBV2 with TRBJ1-5; D gene unclear. CDR1 and CDR2 (germline): SNHLY, FYNNEI. The CDR3 sequence is 14 residues long. The DNA of the CDR3 is TGTGTCAGCACGGCGGGCGGTCGGAATCAGCCCCAGCATTTT. Protein: CVSTAGGRNQPQHF. The full variable domain, rest sourced from reference TRBV2 and TRBJ1-5, is EPEVTQTPSHQVTQMGQEVILRCVPISNHLYFYWYRQILGQKVEFLVSFYNNEISEKSEIFDDQFSVERPDGSNFTLKIRSTKLEDSAMYFCVSTAGGRNQPQHFGDGTRLSIL.

The chain couples TRBV28 to TRBJ2-2; 7 positions agree with TRBD2. The CDR3 extends over 14 amino acids. Germline CDR1 and CDR2: MDHEN and SYDVKM. Germline trimming cut 11 bases from V and 3 bases from J; bases unmatched to any gene: 9. The CDR3 region is CAASTAGDTGELFF. The CDR3 nucleotides read TGTGCCGCCAGCACTGCGGGGGACACCGGGGAGCTGTTTTTT.

The V call is TRBV23-1, the J call TRBJ2-1; 9 positions match TRBD2. TRBV23-1 is an ORF, with its function uncertain. The CDR3 contains 19 residues. With 0 bases clipped from V and 9 bases from J, the junction kept 18 bases outside the gene matches. The CDR3 nucleotides read TGCGCCAGCAGTCAATCAGGCGGCGGGGGGGCGGTATTTAGTGGTGAGCAGTTCTTC. It yields the protein CASSQSGGGGAVFSGEQFF.

This clone was detected a few times. This rearrangement joins TRBV10-1 to TRBJ1-2; D ambiguous. V dropped 3 bases and J dropped 2 bases, with 7 bases sitting between them. The CDR3 extends over 13 amino acids. Germline V lookup: CDR1 WNHNN, CDR2 SYGVQD (reference sequence). Here the CDR3 DNA reads TGCGCCAGCAGTGAACAGCTAAACTATGGCTACACCTTC. Its translation: CASSEQLNYGYTF.

This clone was seen once. The chain carries TRBV29-1 and TRBJ2-3, with TRBD2 as a possible D gene (5 bases). CDR1 SQVTM and CDR2 ANQGSEA come from the germline V gene. Trimming stripped 2 bases from V and 2 bases from J, with 11 bases between. The CDR3 is 14 residues long. In DNA, the CDR3 is TGCAGCGTTGAAATGTCAGACTACACAGATACGCAGTATTTT. Amino acids: CSVEMSDYTDTQYF.

The table lists this clone with a few counts. The chain employs TRBV2 and TRBJ2-3; D perhaps matches TRBD2 (5 bases). The CDR3 length is 16 residues. The V gene's germline CDR1 is SNHLY and CDR2 FYNNEI. Trimming removed 1 base from V and 0 bases from J, with 11 bases in between. DNA for the CDR3: TGTGCCAGCAGTGAAGTTTCGGGGTGGAGCACAGATACGCAGTATTTT. Amino acids: CASSEVSGWSTDTQYF.